This entry lists 5 T cell receptor beta chains sequenced from one sample in a study of CXCR3-negative and CXCR3-positive naive CD8 T cells. TRB cDNA was prepared as libraries by UMI-labeled 5' RACE. TCRdb reanalyzed the 5' RACE reads, giving one entry per CDR3 protein sequence and no DNA. Its clone listing holds approximately 74,000 distinct CDR3 sequences. Sequenced material: naive CXCR3- CD8+ T cells from blood. The subset is: CD45RO-CCR7+CD27+CD95- naive CD8+ T cells lacking CXCR3 (TNR3-). These receptors were obtained from a human donor in good health. Some clones in this sample may be carry-over from other donors' samples.

The V and J genes are TRBV12-3 or TRBV12-4 and TRBJ2-3. The CDR3 loop spans 13 amino acids. The CDR3 spells CASSLQLTDTQYF.

The chain joins TRBV2 to TRBJ2-4; the TRBD1 assignment by TCRdb is unverifiable without DNA. The CDR3 covers 13 residues. Germline CDR1 reads SNHLY; CDR2 reads FYNNEI. The CDR3 sequence is CARQAQDKNIQYF.

V gene TRBV9 combines with J gene TRBJ2-7; TCRdb calls TRBD2, which cannot be checked without DNA. From germline, CDR1 is SGDLS and CDR2 YYNGEE. The CDR3 covers 14 residues. The CDR3 spells CASSVGQGLREQYF.

The rearrangement links TRBV14 to TRBJ2-1; TCRdb designates TRBD1, a call that cannot be tested without DNA. The CDR3 is 20 amino acids. Germline-derived CDR1 and CDR2 are SGHDN and FVKESK. The CDR3 loop is CASTGSGQGAFFHLGNEQFF.

V usage is TRBV6-2 or TRBV6-3 and J usage is TRBJ1-2. The CDR3 extends over 15 amino acids. Per germline, CDR1 MNHEY and CDR2 SVGEGT. CDR3 sequence reads: CASSYPLSTADGYTF.